Listed below are T cell receptor beta chains from one sample, sequenced in a study of blood T cell repertoires in COVID-19. Only in-frame clones appear in the TCRdb table, and some are missing; sequencing was by immunoSEQ multiplex PCR. The sample holds about 190,000 clones, roughly 84% seen once. Sequenced material: PBMCs or T cells enriched from blood (not recorded which). The receptors derive from a woman aged 30 to 39 who had been exposed to COVID-19. The CDR3 runs from the conserved cysteine through the conserved F or W. Fields, in order: D gene, clone size, V gene, J gene, CDR3 length, CDR3 protein, CDR3 DNA. A D gene is named only where the DNA matches it firmly. Expanded clones get a size class; other rows say once, few or many, or leave the size out.

TRBD1	.	TRBV5-4	TRBJ1-3	14	CASSDRTGGNTIYF	TGTGCCAGCAGCGATCGGACAGGTGGAAACACCATATATTTT
.	.	TRBV5-3	TRBJ1-1	13	CARSPSENTEAFF	TGTGCCAGAAGCCCCTCAGAGAACACTGAAGCTTTCTTT
TRBD2	.	TRBV20-1	TRBJ2-5	15	CSASPFTGGQETQYF	TGCAGTGCTAGTCCCTTTACGGGGGGACAAGAGACCCAGTACTTC
TRBD1	.	TRBV2	TRBJ2-7	14	CASKPGQGVYEQYF	TGTGCCAGCAAACCAGGACAGGGGGTGTACGAGCAGTACTTC
.	.	TRBV29-1	TRBJ2-7	13	CSVVTSAPYEQYF	TGCAGCGTTGTAACATCCGCACCCTACGAGCAGTACTTC
TRBD2	.	TRBV11-3	TRBJ2-3	16	CASSMTTSGVTDTQYF	TGTGCCAGCAGCATGACGACTAGCGGGGTTACAGATACGCAGTATTTT
TRBD1	once	TRBV10-1	TRBJ1-6	14	CASSEGTGNSPLHF	TGCGCCAGCAGTGAGGGGACAGGGAATTCACCCCTCCACTTT
TRBD1	once	TRBV15	TRBJ2-5	15	CATSRDGTGEETQYF	TGTGCCACCAGCAGAGACGGGACAGGGGAAGAGACCCAGTACTTC
TRBD1	.	TRBV13	TRBJ1-2	13	CASSPGDRDGYTF	TGTGCCAGCAGCCCAGGGGACAGGGATGGCTACACCTTC
.	.	TRBV7-2	TRBJ1-1	14	CASTRTGMNTEAFF	TGTGCCAGCACCCGAACAGGGATGAACACTGAAGCTTTCTTT
.	.	TRBV18	TRBJ1-5	13	CASSPPGGVPQHF	TGTGCCAGCTCACCCCCGGGGGGGGTACCCCAGCATTTT
TRBD1	.	TRBV7-2	TRBJ1-4	15	CASSPFGQGGEKLFF	TGTGCCAGCAGCCCGTTCGGACAGGGGGGAGAAAAACTGTTTTTT
.	.	TRBV3-1/TRBV3-2	TRBJ2-5	16	CASSQEGGLGQETQYF	TGTGCCAGCAGCCAAGAGGGGGGATTGGGCCAAGAGACCCAGTACTTC
TRBD1	once	TRBV10-3	TRBJ1-2	16	CAISESKGGSTYGYTF	TGTGCCATCAGTGAGTCGAAAGGGGGCTCCACATATGGCTACACCTTC
.	.	TRBV7-3	TRBJ1-6	13	CASSLAWPSPLHF	TGTGCCAGCAGCTTAGCCTGGCCATCACCCCTCCACTTT
TRBD1	once	TRBV4-2	TRBJ1-6	17	CASSQTDRVSYNSPLHF	TGTGCCAGCAGCCAGACGGACAGGGTTTCCTATAATTCACCCCTCCACTTT
.	.	TRBV30	TRBJ1-4	14	CAWSPGRTNEKLFF	TGTGCCTGGAGTCCTGGCCGTACTAATGAAAAACTGTTTTTT
.	.	TRBV5-6	TRBJ2-7	13	CASSWWQTYEQYF	TGTGCCAGCAGCTGGTGGCAGACCTACGAGCAGTACTTC
.	.	TRBV4-2	TRBJ2-7	16	CASSQDEGVRRYEQYF	TGTGCCAGCAGCCAAGATGAGGGGGTTCGTCGGTACGAGCAGTACTTC
.	.	TRBV25-1	TRBJ1-1	14	CASSPAELDNRAFF	TGTGCCAGCAGCCCCGCCGAGTTGGACAATCGTGCTTTCTTT
.	.	TRBV2	TRBJ2-1	11	CASISGTEQFF	TGTGCCAGCATCTCCGGGACAGAGCAGTTCTTC
.	once	TRBV6-5	TRBJ2-1	14	CASRSGEPYNEQFF	TGTGCCAGCAGGTCGGGGGAACCCTACAATGAGCAGTTCTTC
TRBD1	.	TRBV18	TRBJ2-2	15	CASSPGQGGTGELFF	TGTGCCAGCTCCCCCGGACAGGGCGGAACCGGGGAGCTGTTTTTT
.	.	TRBV13	TRBJ2-6	12	CASSTGANVLTF	TGTGCCAGTAGTACGGGGGCCAACGTCCTGACTTTC
.	few	TRBV2	TRBJ1-1	13	CASSGRDRREAFF	TGTGCCAGCAGTGGCAGGGATAGGAGAGAAGCTTTCTTT
.	.	TRBV4-3	TRBJ1-2	15	CASSPSGGVNYGYTF	TGCGCCAGCAGCCCCTCCGGGGGAGTGAACTATGGCTACACCTTC
TRBD1	.	TRBV10-2	TRBJ1-2	17	CASMSRPGQGPYPGYTF	TGCGCCAGCATGTCCCGACCGGGACAGGGGCCTTACCCCGGCTACACCTTC
TRBD1	.	TRBV29-1	TRBJ2-6	16	CSVIVTGGSGANVLTF	TGCAGCGTTATCGTGACAGGGGGCTCTGGGGCCAACGTCCTGACTTTC
TRBD2	few	TRBV6-2/TRBV6-3	TRBJ2-3	15	CASSPSGGFTDTQYF	TGTGCCAGCAGTCCCAGCGGGGGATTCACAGATACGCAGTATTTT
TRBD2	.	TRBV5-4	TRBJ2-7	15	CASSLGGGVSYEQYF	TGTGCCAGCAGCCTCGGGGGGGGTGTCTCCTACGAGCAGTACTTC
TRBD2	.	TRBV3-1/TRBV3-2	TRBJ2-5	18	CASSRTSGRRGGQETQYF	TGTGCCAGCAGCCGGACCTCGGGGAGGCGGGGGGGCCAAGAGACCCAGTACTTC
TRBD2	.	TRBV7-6	TRBJ2-1	15	CASSPDSGGDPEQFF	TGTGCCAGCAGCCCCGATAGCGGGGGGGACCCGGAGCAGTTCTTC
TRBD2	.	TRBV19	TRBJ2-7	14	CASNSGGSSYEQYF	TGTGCCAGTAATAGCGGGGGGAGCTCCTACGAGCAGTACTTC
TRBD2	.	TRBV30	TRBJ2-5	15	CAWRPSGGSQETQYF	TGTGCCTGGAGGCCAAGCGGGGGATCTCAAGAGACCCAGTACTTC
.	.	TRBV24-1	TRBJ2-7	16	CATSDFPPAGPDEQYF	TGTGCCACCAGTGATTTCCCGCCCGCGGGGCCCGACGAGCAGTACTTC
.	.	TRBV6-5	TRBJ1-5	13	CASAGREYQPQHF	TGTGCCAGCGCTGGGAGGGAATACCAGCCCCAGCATTTT
TRBD2	few	TRBV19	TRBJ2-1	15	CASSMRLAGPNEQFF	TGTGCCAGTAGTATGCGGCTAGCGGGGCCCAATGAGCAGTTCTTC
TRBD2	.	TRBV5-1	TRBJ2-5	17	CASSLEPSGGPQETQYF	TGCGCCAGCAGCTTGGAGCCTAGCGGGGGTCCTCAAGAGACCCAGTACTTC
.	.	TRBV3-1/TRBV3-2	TRBJ2-3	14	CASSQGASTDTQYF	TGTGCCAGCAGCCAAGGGGCTAGCACAGATACGCAGTATTTT
.	.	TRBV21-1	TRBJ2-1	21	CASSSRSVGLAGTPFYNEQFF	TGTGCCAGCAGCTCGCGAAGCGTCGGGCTAGCGGGGACCCCGTTTTACAATGAGCAGTTCTTC
.	.	TRBV15	TRBJ1-3	15	CATSRDLGLGNTIYF	TGTGCCACCAGCAGAGATCTGGGGCTTGGAAACACCATATATTTT
.	.	TRBV6-2/TRBV6-3	TRBJ1-4	16	CASSYLTGKDVEKLFF	TGTGCCAGCAGTTACCTTACCGGGAAGGACGTTGAAAAACTGTTTTTT
.	.	TRBV6-5	TRBJ2-7	15	CASSYSYRVGYEQYF	TGTGCCAGCAGTTACTCCTACAGGGTCGGCTACGAGCAGTACTTC
TRBD1	.	TRBV4-1	TRBJ2-7	16	CASSQSNRGLSYEQYF	TGCGCCAGCAGCCAATCAAACAGGGGATTGAGCTACGAGCAGTACTTC
TRBD2	.	TRBV2	TRBJ2-5	13	CATLGGDQETQYF	TGTGCCACCCTGGGAGGGGACCAAGAGACCCAGTACTTC
.	.	TRBV10-3	TRBJ1-6	15	CAISERGLDNSPLHF	TGTGCCATCAGTGAGCGGGGTTTGGATAATTCACCCCTCCACTTT
TRBD1	.	TRBV10-3	TRBJ1-2	18	CAISESMKGYRGLYGYTF	TGTGCCATCAGTGAGTCGATGAAAGGCTACAGGGGGCTCTATGGCTACACCTTC